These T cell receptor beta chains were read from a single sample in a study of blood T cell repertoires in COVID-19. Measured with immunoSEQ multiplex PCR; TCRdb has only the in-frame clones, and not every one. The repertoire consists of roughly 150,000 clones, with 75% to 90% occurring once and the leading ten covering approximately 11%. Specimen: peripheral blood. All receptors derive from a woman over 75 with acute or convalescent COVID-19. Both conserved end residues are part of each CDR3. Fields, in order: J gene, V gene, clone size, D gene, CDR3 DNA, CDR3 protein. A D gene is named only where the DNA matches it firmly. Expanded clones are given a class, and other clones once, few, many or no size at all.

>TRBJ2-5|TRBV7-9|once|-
TGTGCCAGCAGCCCGGACTACCATCAAGAGACCCAGTACTTC
CASSPDYHQETQYF
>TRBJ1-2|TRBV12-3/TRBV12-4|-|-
TGTGCCAGCAGTTTAAGCTCGTCGGGCTACACCTTC
CASSLSSSGYTF
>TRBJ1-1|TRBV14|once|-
TGTGCCAGCAGCAGAAAACAGGGTATTTTCACTGAAGCTTTCTTT
CASSRKQGIFTEAFF
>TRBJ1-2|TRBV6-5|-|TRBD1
TGTGCCAGCAGCGACTGGGGACAGAGCTATGGCTACACCTTC
CASSDWGQSYGYTF
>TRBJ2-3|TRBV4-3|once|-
TGCGCCAGCAGCCAACAGGTGGGAGATACGCAGTATTTT
CASSQQVGDTQYF
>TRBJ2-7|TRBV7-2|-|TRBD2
TGTGCCAGCAGCCAAGCGGGGGGCCACCGCTACGAGCAGTACTTC
CASSQAGGHRYEQYF
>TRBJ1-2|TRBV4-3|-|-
TGCGCCAGCAGCCAAGCCGATACAGGGATCTATGGCTACACCTTC
CASSQADTGIYGYTF
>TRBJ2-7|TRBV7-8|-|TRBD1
TGTGCCAGCAGCCTAACAGGGGGTGGATACGAGCAGTACTTC
CASSLTGGGYEQYF
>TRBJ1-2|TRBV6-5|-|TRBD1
TGTGCCAGCAGTTACACCCGGACGCAGGGGGGTGGCTACACCTTC
CASSYTRTQGGGYTF
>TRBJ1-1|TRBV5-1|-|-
TGCGCCAGCAGCTCACAGGTGAACACTGAAGCTTTCTTT
CASSSQVNTEAFF
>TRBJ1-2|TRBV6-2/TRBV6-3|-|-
TGTGCCAGCAGTCGATCCACAGGAGAGTCAGGTGGCTACACCTTC
CASSRSTGESGGYTF
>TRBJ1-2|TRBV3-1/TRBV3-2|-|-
TGTGCCAGCAGCCAATACGGACAGACCTATGGCTACACCTTC
CASSQYGQTYGYTF
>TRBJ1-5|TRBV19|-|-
TGTGCCAGTAACAACCCTACGCGGGGTTACAATCAGCCCCAGCATTTT
CASNNPTRGYNQPQHF
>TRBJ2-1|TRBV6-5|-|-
TGTGCCAGCAACCCCTACCGGGGGGCTAATGAGCAGTTCTTC
CASNPYRGANEQFF
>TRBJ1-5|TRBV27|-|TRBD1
TGTGCCAGCAGCGAGGGTACAGGGGTCCCGCAGCCCCAGCATTTT
CASSEGTGVPQPQHF
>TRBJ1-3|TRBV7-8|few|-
TGTGCCAGCAGCTTAGTAGTCATAGCTACAGGCGAAGGAAACACCATATATTTT
CASSLVVIATGEGNTIYF
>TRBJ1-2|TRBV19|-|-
TGTGCCAGTAGAGCTCAGGGAGGTGGCTACACCTTC
CASRAQGGGYTF
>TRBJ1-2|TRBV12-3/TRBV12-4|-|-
TGTGCCAGCAGCACGGACAGCTATGGCTACACCTTC
CASSTDSYGYTF
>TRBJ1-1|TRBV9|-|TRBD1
TGTGCCAGCAGCGCCTACAGGGGGGTGAACACTGAAGCTTTCTTT
CASSAYRGVNTEAFF
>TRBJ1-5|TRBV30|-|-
TGTGCCTACAGGGATAGCAATCAGCCCCAGCATTTT
CAYRDSNQPQHF
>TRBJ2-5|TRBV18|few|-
TGTGCCAGCTCACCTGCCCTCGGGGAGACCCAGTACTTC
CASSPALGETQYF
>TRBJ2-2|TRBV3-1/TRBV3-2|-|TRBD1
TGTGCCAGCAGCCTGCCTGACAGGGGGGGCGCCGGGGAGCTGTTTTTT
CASSLPDRGGAGELFF
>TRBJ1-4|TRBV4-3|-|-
TGCGCCAGCAGCCAAGCCCGAGGGGAAAAACTGTTTTTT
CASSQARGEKLFF
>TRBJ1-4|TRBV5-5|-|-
TGTGCCAGCAGCGCCTGGACAGAAAGGGGTGAAAAACTGTTTTTT
CASSAWTERGEKLFF
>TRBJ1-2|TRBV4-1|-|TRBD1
TGCGCCAGCAGCCACCAGACAGGGCCCCAGAGTGGCTACACCTTC
CASSHQTGPQSGYTF
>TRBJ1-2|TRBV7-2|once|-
TGTGCCAGCAGCCAACGACAGGCCGGGTTTTACACCTTC
CASSQRQAGFYTF
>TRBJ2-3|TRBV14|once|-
TGTGCCAGCAGCGAAGGGGTAGGGGTCTTAATAGATACGCAGTATTTT
CASSEGVGVLIDTQYF
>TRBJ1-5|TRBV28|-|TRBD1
TGTGCCAGCAGTTTACCAGGGGGTGAGTATCAGCCCCAGCATTTT
CASSLPGGEYQPQHF
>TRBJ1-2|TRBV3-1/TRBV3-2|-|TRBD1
TGTGCCAGCAGCCCCAAGGGGGGACAGGGGAGCGGCTACACCTTC
CASSPKGGQGSGYTF
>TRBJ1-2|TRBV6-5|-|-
TGTGCCAGCAGTTACGCTCAGGCGAAGGGGAATGGCTACACCTTC
CASSYAQAKGNGYTF
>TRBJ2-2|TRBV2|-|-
TGTGCCAGCAACCAGGGGCCAGGCACCGGGGAGCTGTTTTTT
CASNQGPGTGELFF
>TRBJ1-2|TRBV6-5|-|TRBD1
TGTGCCAGCAGTTCTAGGGGGACAGGGGGTTTCTATGGCTACACCTTC
CASSSRGTGGFYGYTF
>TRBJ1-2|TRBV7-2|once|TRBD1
TGTGCCAGCAGCCCTCAGGGGGCGGAAGTCTATGGCTACACCTTC
CASSPQGAEVYGYTF
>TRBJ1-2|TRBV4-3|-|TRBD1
TGCGCCAGCAGCCATTCACCGGGACAGGGGAACTATGGCTACACCTTC
CASSHSPGQGNYGYTF
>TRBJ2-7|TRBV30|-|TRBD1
TGTGCCTGGAGTCGACAGGGTGGCCCCTACGAGCAGTACTTC
CAWSRQGGPYEQYF
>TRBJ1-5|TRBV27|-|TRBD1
TGTGCCAGCAGTTTGTACGGGACAGCTTATAGCAATCAGCCCCAGCATTTT
CASSLYGTAYSNQPQHF
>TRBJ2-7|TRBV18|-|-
TGTGCCAGCTCAATCACAGAGACAGACGAGCAGTACTTC
CASSITETDEQYF
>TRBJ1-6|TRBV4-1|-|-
TGCGCCAGCAGCCAAGAAAGCCCCGGTGGGTGGAGCTCCTATAATTCACCCCTCCACTTT
CASSQESPGGWSSYNSPLHF
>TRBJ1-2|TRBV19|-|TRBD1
TGTGCCAGTAGTACGCTCCATGGACAGGGAAACTATGGCTACACCTTC
CASSTLHGQGNYGYTF
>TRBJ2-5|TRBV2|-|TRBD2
TGTGCCAGCAGTGAACGGGGGAGGGGGACCCAGTACTTC
CASSERGRGTQYF
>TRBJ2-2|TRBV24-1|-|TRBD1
TGTGCCACCAGTTCAGCGTTGGGACAGGGGGCAGAAACCGGGGAGCTGTTTTTT
CATSSALGQGAETGELFF
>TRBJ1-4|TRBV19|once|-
TGTGCCAGTAGTATGGGGGACACACCAACTAATGAAAAACTGTTTTTT
CASSMGDTPTNEKLFF
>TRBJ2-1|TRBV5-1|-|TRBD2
TGCGCCAGCAGCCCCCTAGCCGGGGGGGCCTACAATGAGCAGTTCTTC
CASSPLAGGAYNEQFF
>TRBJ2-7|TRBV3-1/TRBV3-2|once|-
TGTGCCAGCAGCCCCGATGGGGGGGCTTCTATGTACGAGCAGTACTTC
CASSPDGGASMYEQYF
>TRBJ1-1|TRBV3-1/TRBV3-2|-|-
TGTGCCAGCAGCCATATGGCAGGGAACACTGAAGCTTTCTTT
CASSHMAGNTEAFF
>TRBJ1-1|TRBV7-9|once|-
TGTGCCAGCAGTGAGTGGGCAGGGGTGAACACTGAAGCTTTCTTT
CASSEWAGVNTEAFF
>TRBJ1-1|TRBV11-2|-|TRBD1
TGTGCCAGCAGCTTATACACAGGGGCCCTGAACACTGAAGCTTTCTTT
CASSLYTGALNTEAFF
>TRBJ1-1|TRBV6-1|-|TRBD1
TGTGCCAGCAGTGAATACCCGGGACAGGGGTTCACTGAAGCTTTCTTT
CASSEYPGQGFTEAFF
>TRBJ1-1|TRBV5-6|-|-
TGTGCCAGCAGCTCGTCTACCGGGACACAGAACACTGAAGCTTTCTTT
CASSSSTGTQNTEAFF
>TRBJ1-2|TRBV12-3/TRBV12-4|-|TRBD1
TGTGCCAGCAGTTTACGACAGGGGGATGGCTACACCTTC
CASSLRQGDGYTF
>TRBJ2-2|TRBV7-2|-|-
TGTGCCAGCAGCCTGAGAGGTCAATCTGGGGAGCTGTTTTTT
CASSLRGQSGELFF
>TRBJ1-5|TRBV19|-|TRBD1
TGTGCCAGTAGTGGAGGGGGCTTGAGCAATCAGCCCCAGCATTTT
CASSGGGLSNQPQHF
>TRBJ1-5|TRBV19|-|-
TGTGCCAGTAGTATAGGGGCAGGGGACAATCAGCCCCAGCATTTT
CASSIGAGDNQPQHF
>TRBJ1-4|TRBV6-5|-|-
TGTGCCAGCAGTTACGGAGGGGCTGGGGATGAAAAACTGTTTTTT
CASSYGGAGDEKLFF
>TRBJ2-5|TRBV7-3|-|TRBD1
TGTGCCAGCAGCTTGACAGGGGGCGAGGAGACCCAGTACTTC
CASSLTGGEETQYF
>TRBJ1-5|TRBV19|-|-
TGTGCCAGTAAGGGACTCACAGAAGGGGGCAATCAGCCCCAGCATTTT
CASKGLTEGGNQPQHF
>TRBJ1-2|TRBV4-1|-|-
TGCGCCAGCAGCCAACCATCCGGGACTCCCTATGGCTACACCTTC
CASSQPSGTPYGYTF